A single sample gave rise to the 3 T cell receptor beta chains below, sequenced in a study of PD-1 blockade in classical Hodgkin lymphoma. All the patients suffered relapse after autologous stem cell transplantation, and brentuximab vedotin exposure differed. Sequencing used immunoSEQ multiplex PCR; TCRdb keeps in-frame clones, though not all of them. Counted here are more than 35,000 clones, about 80% occurring once; the ten biggest clones make up about 16%. The source was peripheral blood mononuclear cells (PBMCs), collected before the second cycle of nivolumab. These receptors were obtained from a human donor with classical Hodgkin lymphoma.

The chain carries TRBV6-5 and TRBJ1-2; no definite D call. V gave up 6 bases and J gave up 5 bases, with 7 bases separating them. The length of the CDR3 is 11 residues. Germline V CDR1 and CDR2: MNHEY, SVGAGI. CDR3 coding DNA: TGTGCCAGCAGGACATGGTATGGCTACACCTTC. Its translation is CASRTWYGYTF.

The V and J genes are TRBV14 and TRBJ1-2; D gene uncertain. The CDR3 length is 15 residues. Germline V gives CDR1 SGHDN, CDR2 FVKESK. Trimming pared 4 bases from V and 3 bases from J, leaving 15 bases between. The CDR3 DNA is TGTGCCAGCAGCCCTTACGTGGGCAATTACTATGGCTACACCTTC. As protein: CASSPYVGNYYGYTF.

This chain connects TRBV6-5 to TRBJ1-1; 9 positions match TRBD1. Germline CDR1 and CDR2: MNHEY and SVGAGI. The CDR3 runs to 14 residues. The V and J ends lost 2 bases and 5 bases, in that order; junction bases with no gene match: 3. The CDR3 region has the DNA TGTGCCAGCAGTTACCCAGACAGGGGGACTGAAGCTTTCTTT. It specifies CASSYPDRGTEAFF.